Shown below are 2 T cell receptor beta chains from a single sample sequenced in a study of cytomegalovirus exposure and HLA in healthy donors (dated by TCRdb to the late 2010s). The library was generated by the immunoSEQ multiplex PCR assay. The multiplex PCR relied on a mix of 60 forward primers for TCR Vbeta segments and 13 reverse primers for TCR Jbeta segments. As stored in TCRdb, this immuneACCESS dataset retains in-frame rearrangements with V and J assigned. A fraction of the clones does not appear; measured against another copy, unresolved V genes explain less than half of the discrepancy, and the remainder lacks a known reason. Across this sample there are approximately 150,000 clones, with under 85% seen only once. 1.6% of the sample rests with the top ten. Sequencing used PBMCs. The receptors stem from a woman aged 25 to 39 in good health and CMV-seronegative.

The CDR3 here is CASSGRGQGDGELFF. CDR3 nucleotide sequence: TGTGCCAGCAGTGGGAGAGGACAGGGTGACGGGGAGCTGTTTTTT. The chain joins TRBV2 to TRBJ2-2; 8 bases are shared with TRBD1. Trimming removed 4 bases from V and 7 bases from J; junction bases left unmatched: 8. CDR1 and CDR2 (germline): SNHLY, FYNNEI. This CDR3 has 15 amino acids.

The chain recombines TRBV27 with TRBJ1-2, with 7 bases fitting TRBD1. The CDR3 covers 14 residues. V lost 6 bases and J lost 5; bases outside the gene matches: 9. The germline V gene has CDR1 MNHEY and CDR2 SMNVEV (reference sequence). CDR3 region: CASSPSTGYYGYTF. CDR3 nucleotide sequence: TGTGCCAGCAGCCCCTCGACAGGGTATTATGGCTACACCTTC.